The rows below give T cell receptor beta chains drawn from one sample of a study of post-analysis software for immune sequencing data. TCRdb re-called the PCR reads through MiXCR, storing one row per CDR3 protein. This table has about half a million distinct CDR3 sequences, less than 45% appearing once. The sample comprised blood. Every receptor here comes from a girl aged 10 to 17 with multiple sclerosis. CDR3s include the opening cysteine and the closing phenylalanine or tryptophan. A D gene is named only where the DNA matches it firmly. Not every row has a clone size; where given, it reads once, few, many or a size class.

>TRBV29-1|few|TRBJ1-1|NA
CSAGGQTEAFF
TGCAGCGCCGGCGGGCAGACTGAAGCTTTCTTT
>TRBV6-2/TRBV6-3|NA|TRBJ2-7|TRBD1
CASTDRDRGFEQYF
TGTGCCAGCACAGACCGAGACAGGGGCTTTGAGCAGTACTTC
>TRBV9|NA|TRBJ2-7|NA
CASSVAGFGHEQYF
TGTGCCAGCAGCGTAGCGGGATTCGGGCACGAGCAGTACTTC
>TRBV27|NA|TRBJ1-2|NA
CASSLQRDGALSDGYTF
TGTGCCAGCAGTTTACAAAGGGATGGGGCATTATCGGATGGCTACACCTTC
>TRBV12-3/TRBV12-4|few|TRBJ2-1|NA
CASSQPPVYNEQFF
TGTGCCAGCAGCCAGCCTCCCGTATACAATGAGCAGTTCTTC
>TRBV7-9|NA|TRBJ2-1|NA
CASSGRGYEQFF
TGTGCCAGCAGCGGCAGGGGTTATGAGCAGTTCTTC
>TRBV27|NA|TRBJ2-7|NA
CASSLSTGTASSYEQYF
TGTGCCAGCAGTTTATCAACCGGGACCGCGAGCTCCTACGAGCAGTACTTC
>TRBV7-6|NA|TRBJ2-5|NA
CASSLDARQETQYF
TGTGCCAGCAGCTTAGACGCCAGACAAGAGACCCAGTACTTC
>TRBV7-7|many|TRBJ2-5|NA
CASSLGSAQETQYF
TGTGCTAGCAGCTTGGGTAGCGCCCAAGAGACCCAGTACTTC
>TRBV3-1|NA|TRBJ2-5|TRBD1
CASSRHPGTEAWYF
TGTGCCAGCAGCCGCCACCCCGGGACAGAGGCATGGTACTTC
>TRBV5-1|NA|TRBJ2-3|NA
CASAIGSGRGTDTQYF
TGCGCCAGTGCTATAGGATCCGGGCGGGGCACAGATACGCAGTATTTT